Below, 15 T cell receptor beta chains from the same sample are listed, as sequenced in a study of cytomegalovirus exposure and HLA in healthy donors. With 60 Vbeta and 13 Jbeta primers, the PCR was carried out. The method was immunoSEQ multiplex PCR; TCRdb's version includes in-frame clones alone and lacks a portion of them. Of 150,000 to 200,000 clones listed, around 79% are singletons. The specimen was PBMCs. These receptors originate from a woman in her thirties or forties in good health and CMV-seropositive.

This sequence joins TRBV28 and TRBJ2-5; TRBD1 matches 8 bases. V gave up 8 bases and J gave up 4 bases; unmatched junction bases: 6. The germline CDR1 and CDR2 sequences are MDHEN and SYDVKM. This CDR3 spans 13 amino acids. CDR3: CASLRGQAETQYF. As DNA, the CDR3 is TGTGCCAGCCTAAGGGGACAGGCAGAGACCCAGTACTTC.

The chain links TRBV29-1 to TRBJ1-1; 10 bases line up with TRBD1. Looked up from germline, CDR1 is SQVTM and CDR2 is ANQGSEA. This CDR3 is built from 16 residues. Trimming cost V 5 bases and J 8 bases; bases outside gene matches: 17. CDR3 sequence: CSVNPLTGGLYNEAFF. Here the CDR3 DNA reads TGCAGCGTTAACCCCCTGACAGGGGGCCTTTATAACGAAGCTTTCTTT.

V and J are TRBV4-1 and TRBJ1-1, with 9 bases lining up with TRBD1. The CDR3 is 16 amino acids. The germline CDR1 and CDR2 sequences are MGHRA and YSYEKL. With V trimmed by 3 bases and J by 2 bases, 7 bases remained unmatched. CDR3 sequence (DNA): TGCGCCAGCAGCCATCCCACAGGGGGCGCAAACACTGAAGCTTTCTTT. It specifies CASSHPTGGANTEAFF.

The genes are TRBV28 and TRBJ2-2, with TRBD1 matching 9 bases. Looked up from germline, CDR1 is MDHEN and CDR2 is SYDVKM. This CDR3 spans 14 amino acids. With 5 bases clipped from V and 6 bases from J, the junction kept 4 bases outside the gene matches. The CDR3 nucleotides are TGTGCCAGCAGTACAGGGGGCCTCGCCGGGGAGCTGTTTTTT. This sequence encodes CASSTGGLAGELFF.

The V and J genes are TRBV7-8 and TRBJ1-5, with D unclear. This CDR3 is 14 amino acids long. Trimming pared 2 bases from V and 0 bases from J, leaving 5 bases between. CDR1 and CDR2 from the germline V gene are SGHVS and FQNEAQ. The DNA for the CDR3 is TGTGCCAGCAGCTTAACTGATAGCAATCAGCCCCAGCATTTT. Protein sequence: CASSLTDSNQPQHF.

This sequence joins TRBV23-1 and TRBJ1-5, with D maybe TRBD1 (5 bases). TRBV23-1 is known as an ORF, though its function is uncertain. Trimming took off 0 bases at V and 5 bases at J, with 17 bases between the two ends. The CDR3 loop spans 17 amino acids. CDR3 in DNA: TGCGCCAGCAGTCAATCTAGTGGCAGGGTGGACGATCAGCCCCAGCATTTT. Protein: CASSQSSGRVDDQPQHF.

Concerning this clone: This same CDR3 is encoded by further DNA sequences in the sample. The chain employs TRBV7-2 and TRBJ2-1, with D tentatively TRBD2 (6 bases). The V gene lost 6 bases and the J gene lost 0 bases, with 12 bases spanning the gap. The CDR3 is made up of 15 amino acids. Germline V gene sequence: CDR1 SGHTA, CDR2 FQGNSA. The CDR3 DNA reads TGTGCCAGCAGGCAGGCCGGGAGCTCCTACAATGAGCAGTTCTTC. It codes for CASRQAGSSYNEQFF.

The CDR3 here is CATSRDGSRSETQYF. CDR3 DNA sequence: TGTGCCACCAGCAGAGATGGGAGTAGATCGGAGACCCAGTACTTC. The genes are TRBV15 and TRBJ2-5; possibly TRBD2 for D (5 bases). The CDR3 sequence is 15 residues long. Per germline, CDR1 LNHNV and CDR2 YYDKDF (reference sequence). V lost 0 bases and J lost 5, with 13 bases in between.

J is TRBJ1-3 and V is TRBV29-1; D is ambiguous. Per germline, CDR1 SQVTM and CDR2 ANQGSEA. CDR3 length: 13 amino acids. The V and J ends lost 4 bases and 0 bases respectively, with 7 bases between them. In DNA form, the CDR3 reads TGCAGCGTTGTCGACAACTCTGGAAACACCATATATTTT. The encoded protein is CSVVDNSGNTIYF.

The chain joins TRBV19 to TRBJ2-1; TRBD2 is a possible D gene (5 bases). V dropped 9 bases and J dropped 10 bases, with 19 bases sitting between them. The CDR3 loop spans 13 amino acids. Per germline, CDR1 LNHDA and CDR2 SQIVND (reference sequence). The chain's CDR3 is CASDPGARGEQFF. Written as DNA, the CDR3 is TGTGCCAGCGACCCCGGTGCCCGCGGGGAGCAGTTCTTC.

The V gene is TRBV21-1, the J gene TRBJ2-7; the table gives TRBD1 as D, unverified against the DNA. TRBV21-1 constitutes a pseudogene. The CDR3 contains 16 residues. DNA of the CDR3: TGTGCCAGCAGCACCCAGAACAGGGATTCCTCCTACGAGCAGTACTTC. Translation: CASSTQNRDSSYEQYF.

The V gene is TRBV5-6, the J gene TRBJ1-2; 7 positions match TRBD1. V shed 1 base and J 4 bases; nucleotides not matched to a gene: 7. The CDR3 extends over 15 amino acids. Germline V gene lookup returns CDR1 SGHDT and CDR2 YYEEEE. In DNA form, the CDR3 reads TGTGCCAGCAGCTTGCCCCGGGACAGAGCCTATGGCTACACCTTC. Translating it yields CASSLPRDRAYGYTF.

Points on this clone: Other DNA sequences in this sample translate to the same CDR3. The chain recombines TRBV13 with TRBJ2-6; D remains ambiguous. Germline assignment: CDR1 PRHDT and CDR2 FYEKMQ (reference sequence). The CDR3 is 14 amino acids. V lost 2 bases to trimming and J lost 0 bases, with 2 bases between them. CDR3 region: CASSLRSGANVLTF. Written as DNA, the CDR3 is TGTGCCAGCAGCTTACGCTCTGGGGCCAACGTCCTGACTTTC.

The J gene is TRBJ2-2, the V gene TRBV5-1; 8 bases match TRBD1. The V gene end was trimmed by 4 bases and the J gene end by 15 bases; junction bases not matched to a gene: 8. CDR1 and CDR2 from the germline V gene are SGHRS and YFSETQ. CDR3 length: 12 residues. The CDR3 loop is CASSQGQATMFF. The CDR3 bases are TGCGCCAGCAGCCAGGGACAGGCCACGATGTTTTTT.

V usage is TRBV2 and J usage is TRBJ2-1; D is possibly TRBD1 (5 bases). This CDR3 region has 13 residues. Looked up from germline, CDR1 is SNHLY and CDR2 is FYNNEI. Trimming left V 3 bases short and J 6 bases short, with 9 bases between. The CDR3 DNA reads TGTGCCAGCAGTGATGGGGCAGGCAATGAGCAGTTCTTC. Translated, it gives CASSDGAGNEQFF.